These 27 T cell receptor beta chains were sequenced from one sample in a study of blood T cell repertoires in COVID-19. Profiled with immunoSEQ multiplex PCR; TCRdb holds only in-frame clones, not every one. This sample yields approximately 70,000 clones, of which approximately 83% are seen a single time; about 4.3% belongs to the top ten. Sequenced sample: peripheral blood. The receptors here all came from a woman aged 60-75 years with acute or convalescent COVID-19.

The chain carries TRBV5-1 and TRBJ2-2; D possibly corresponds to TRBD2 (5 bases). Germline CDR1 reads SGHRS; CDR2 reads YFSETQ. CDR3 size: 15 residues. With 0 bases removed from V and 2 bases from J, the gap between germline ends came to 8 bases. CDR3 protein: CASSLGGVNTGELFF. The CDR3 DNA reads TGCGCCAGCAGCTTGGGGGGAGTAAACACCGGGGAGCTGTTTTTT.

This chain connects TRBV9 to TRBJ2-5, with D perhaps matching TRBD2 (5 bases). This CDR3 is 15 amino acids long. V gave up 3 bases and J gave up 4 bases, with 16 bases separating them. The germline V gene has CDR1 SGDLS and CDR2 YYNGEE. Written as DNA, the CDR3 is TGTGCCAGCAGCGAAGAGGGAATCCCGGGAGAGACCCAGTACTTC. This gives the protein CASSEEGIPGETQYF.

This sequence joins TRBV19 and TRBJ1-3; D perhaps matches TRBD1 (5 bases). Between the trimmed V and J ends, which lost 6 bases and 4 bases, there was a span of 25 bases. The CDR3 spans 18 residues. CDR1 is LNHDA, CDR2 SQIVND, per germline (reference sequence). For the CDR3, the DNA is TGTGCCAGTAGCCCGGCGGGACTCCCTTTAGTTTCCGGAAACACCATATATTTT. Its translation: CASSPAGLPLVSGNTIYF.

The V call is TRBV27, the J call TRBJ1-2, with D maybe TRBD1 (6 bases). Germline values: CDR1 MNHEY, CDR2 SMNVEV (reference sequence). The CDR3 has 12 residues. V lost 6 bases, J lost 2 bases, and 7 bases lay in between. The CDR3 DNA is TGTGCCAGCAGGGACAGAAACTATGGCTACACCTTC. It encodes CASRDRNYGYTF.

This clone has just a few counts. The chain has TRBV18 and TRBJ2-7; possible D gene TRBD2, 5 bases. This CDR3 spans 15 amino acids. V was cut by 3 bases and J by 5 bases, with 17 bases left in between. Germline CDR1 KGHSH, CDR2 LQKENI. CDR3 protein: CASSPGSGGWNEQYF. As DNA, the CDR3 is TGTGCCAGCTCACCCGGGTCCGGAGGTTGGAACGAGCAGTACTTC.

The chain links TRBV30 to TRBJ1-1; D is uncertain. CDR1 GTSNPN and CDR2 SVGIG come from the germline V gene (reference sequence). CDR3 length: 15 amino acids. V was cut by 2 bases and J by 2 bases, with 15 bases left in between. The CDR3 DNA reads TGTGCCTGGAGTCGATGGGGAGGGAGCAACACTGAAGCTTTCTTT. Translation gives CAWSRWGGSNTEAFF.

The chain combines TRBV5-1 with TRBJ1-2; 8 nucleotides agree with TRBD1. Trimming removed 6 bases from V and 8 bases from J; junction bases left unmatched: 9. The germline CDR1 and CDR2 sequences are SGHRS and YFSETQ. The CDR3 spans 13 residues. The CDR3 sequence: CASTPDRDGGYTF. CDR3 coding DNA: TGCGCCAGCACCCCGGACAGGGACGGCGGCTACACCTTC.

This chain joins TRBV3-1 (or the pseudogene TRBV3-2) and TRBJ2-1; D is ambiguous. Germline loops: CDR1 LGHDT, CDR2 YNNKEL (reference sequence). The CDR3 consists of 13 residues. V was clipped by 0 bases and J by 9 bases, with 9 bases between them. CDR3 residues: CASSQEMLVEQFF. The CDR3 region has the DNA TGTGCCAGCAGCCAAGAAATGCTAGTTGAGCAGTTCTTC.

The chain employs TRBV29-1 and TRBJ1-5; 8 nucleotides agree with TRBD1. The J segment lost 4 bases and the V segment lost 5 bases, leaving 1 base of the junction unmatched. CDR3 length: 12 residues. Per germline, CDR1 SQVTM and CDR2 ANQGSEA. The CDR3 region is CSVRQGNQPQHF. CDR3 nucleotides: TGCAGCGTTCGACAGGGGAATCAGCCCCAGCATTTT.

V usage is TRBV6-5 and J usage is TRBJ2-7, with 10 bases matching TRBD2. Looked up from germline, CDR1 is MNHEY and CDR2 is SVGAGI. CDR3 length: 14 amino acids. V gave up 4 bases and J gave up 6 bases; unmatched junction bases: 6. The CDR3 is CASSFKRGGSEQYF. In nucleotides, the CDR3 is TGTGCCAGCAGTTTTAAGCGGGGGGGCAGCGAGCAGTACTTC.

The CDR3 DNA follows: TGTGCCAGCAGCAGTAAGTATACCGGGACAGATAATTCACCCCTCCACTTT. Its protein product is CASSSKYTGTDNSPLHF. The gene calls are TRBV21-1 and TRBJ1-6; the table's TRBD1 call for D was not verified on the DNA. TRBV21-1 is an annotated pseudogene. The CDR3 contains 17 residues.

This chain connects TRBV7-9 to TRBJ2-7, with TRBD1 as a possible D gene (5 bases). The length of the CDR3 is 14 residues. V was cut by 5 bases and J by 5 bases, with 16 bases left in between. Germline V gives CDR1 SEHNR, CDR2 FQNEAQ (reference sequence). CDR3 loop: CASSPTQGSHEQYF. The DNA of the CDR3 is TGTGCCAGCAGCCCCACTCAGGGATCCCACGAGCAGTACTTC.

The rearrangement links TRBV6-2 or TRBV6-3 to TRBJ2-3; 8 positions agree with TRBD2. This CDR3 has 14 amino acids. Unmatched junction bases numbered 6, after V lost 6 bases and J lost 4 bases. Germline assignment: CDR1 MNHEY and CDR2 SVGEGT. The CDR3: CASSKLGRADTQYF. In DNA, the CDR3 is TGTGCCAGCAGCAAACTCGGGAGGGCAGATACGCAGTATTTT.

The gene calls are TRBV5-1 and TRBJ1-5; D possibly corresponds to TRBD1 (5 bases). The germline CDR1 and CDR2 sequences are SGHRS and YFSETQ. V lost 0 bases and J lost 7, with 8 bases in between. This CDR3 spans 13 amino acids. CDR3 sequence: CASSLEGHQPQHF. For the CDR3, the DNA is TGCGCCAGCAGCTTGGAGGGGCACCAGCCCCAGCATTTT.

The chain uses TRBV6-5 and TRBJ2-1, with TRBD1 identical over 9 bases. The germline CDR1 and CDR2 sequences are MNHEY and SVGAGI. The V and J ends lost 4 bases and 8 bases, in that order; junction bases with no gene match: 9. This CDR3 is 15 amino acids long. CDR3 DNA: TGTGCCAGCAGTTCCGGGGACAGGGAGGAAGATGAGCAGTTCTTC. Protein: CASSSGDREEDEQFF.

The V and J genes are TRBV19 and TRBJ1-5, with D possibly matching TRBD1 (5 bases). Per the germline V gene, CDR1 is LNHDA and CDR2 is SQIVND (reference sequence). The CDR3 runs 13 residues. V lost 5 bases and J 5 bases, leaving 10 bases between the germline ends. The chain's CDR3 is CASSVTVYQPQHF. The CDR3 bases are TGTGCCAGTAGTGTGACAGTTTATCAGCCCCAGCATTTT.

The chain employs TRBV19 and TRBJ1-1; D remains unclear. V was pared by 3 bases and J by 3 bases, with 8 bases between. The CDR3 length is 13 residues. Germline CDR1 and CDR2: LNHDA and SQIVND (reference sequence). CDR3 sequence: CASSMSQDTEAFF. CDR3 sequence (DNA): TGTGCCAGTAGTATGTCTCAGGACACTGAAGCTTTCTTT. The full variable domain, rest sourced from reference TRBV19 and TRBJ1-1, is DGGITQSPKYLFRKEGQNVTLSCEQNLNHDAMYWYRQDPGQGLRLIYYSQIVNDFQKGDIAEGYSVSREKKESFPLTVTSAQKNPTAFYLCASSMSQDTEAFFGQGTRLTVV.

The V gene is TRBV30, the J gene TRBJ2-3, with D possibly being TRBD1 (5 bases). Germline V lookup: CDR1 GTSNPN, CDR2 SVGIG (reference sequence). The V and J ends lost 3 bases and 4 bases respectively, with 11 bases between them. The CDR3 runs to 13 residues. The chain's CDR3 is CAWRGQVADTQYF. CDR3 coding DNA: TGTGCCTGGAGGGGGCAGGTCGCAGATACGCAGTATTTT. Complete variable domain (other parts from reference TRBV30 and TRBJ2-3): SQTIHQWPATLVQPVGSPLSLECTVEGTSNPNLYWYRQAAGRGLQLLFYSVGIGQISSEVPQNLSASRPQDRQFILSSKKLLLSDSGFYLCAWRGQVADTQYFGPGTRLTVL.

In nucleotides, the CDR3 is TGTGCCAGCAGCCCCGGTGGGAGGGCGCAAGAAAAACTGTTTTTT. Translation: CASSPGGRAQEKLFF. This chain uses TRBV5-6 with TRBJ1-4, with D unclear. This CDR3 comprises 15 residues. Trimming removed 4 bases at V and 8 bases at J, with 18 bases between. CDR1 SGHDT and CDR2 YYEEEE come from the germline V gene. The full variable domain, completed using reference TRBV5-6 and TRBJ1-4, is DAGVTQSPTHLIKTRGQQVTLRCSPKSGHDTVSWYQQALGQGPQFIFQYYEEEERQRGNFPDRFSGHQFPNYSSELNVNALLLGDSALYLCASSPGGRAQEKLFFGSGTQLSVL.

For the CDR3, the DNA is TGTGCCAGCAGCCTCAACCCCACAGGTTACGAGCAGTACTTC. Translating gives CASSLNPTGYEQYF. The chain has TRBV9 and TRBJ2-7, with a tentative D call TRBD1 (5 bases). Germline V gene data show CDR1 as SGDLS and CDR2 as YYNGEE. V lost 4 bases and J 4 bases, leaving 15 bases between the germline ends. This CDR3 has 14 amino acids.

The V gene is TRBV27, the J gene TRBJ1-1, with unresolved D. This CDR3 spans 9 amino acids. Trimming stripped 8 bases from V and 8 bases from J, with 6 bases between. Germline V CDR1 and CDR2: MNHEY, SMNVEV (reference sequence). The chain's CDR3 is CASSLEAFF. Written as DNA, the CDR3 is TGTGCCAGCTCCCTGGAAGCTTTCTTT.

The chain employs TRBV10-2 and TRBJ1-5; the D is unclear. In germline, CDR1 is WSHSY, CDR2 SAAADI. The CDR3 extends over 14 amino acids. Between the trimmed V and J ends, which lost 7 bases and 2 bases, there was a span of 12 bases. The CDR3 loop reads CASKAGPGNQPQHF. DNA of the CDR3: TGCGCCAGCAAGGCAGGCCCGGGCAATCAGCCCCAGCATTTT.

V gene TRBV5-1 combines with J gene TRBJ2-6; 7 bases match TRBD1. The junction had 14 bases not matched to a gene; V was cut back by 10 bases and J by 4 bases. The CDR3 consists of 16 residues. Germline CDR1 is SGHRS and CDR2 is YFSETQ. The DNA of the CDR3 is TGCGCCTCTCAGCCCGGGACAGCACCCGGGGCCAACGTCCTGACTTTC. Protein product: CASQPGTAPGANVLTF.

The rearrangement links TRBV12-1 to TRBJ1-4; TRBD1, the table's D call, lacks a check against the DNA. TRBV12-1 is recorded as a pseudogene. This CDR3 spans 16 amino acids. CDR3 coding DNA: TGTGCCAGCAGCTCTACCGGGACAGGGGGCACTGAAAAACTGTTTTTT. Amino acid sequence: CASSSTGTGGTEKLFF.

J is TRBJ1-2 and V is TRBV30; 7 bases match TRBD1. Trimming removed 5 bases from V and 2 bases from J; junction bases left unmatched: 2. Germline V lookup: CDR1 GTSNPN, CDR2 SVGIG (reference sequence). The CDR3 is 12 amino acids. The CDR3 coding sequence is TGTGCCTGGGGGACAGCCAACTATGGCTACACCTTC. Translation: CAWGTANYGYTF.

This sequence joins TRBV10-3 and TRBJ2-1, with 8 positions matching TRBD1. Germline V gives CDR1 ENHRY, CDR2 SYGVKD. The length of the CDR3 is 14 residues. J lost 4 bases, V lost 4 bases, and 3 bases had no gene match. CDR3 sequence (DNA): TGTGCCATCAGTGGACGGACAGGGTACAATGAGCAGTTCTTC. It specifies CAISGRTGYNEQFF.

In its sample, this clone was seen once. V usage is TRBV5-4 and J usage is TRBJ1-1; 8 bases are a match to TRBD1. Trimming took 3 bases from V and 5 from J; bases not matched to a gene: 6. Per the germline V gene, CDR1 is SGHNT and CDR2 is YYREEE (reference sequence). CDR3 length equals 14 residues. CDR3 region: CASSSRQGRTEAFF. In DNA form, the CDR3 reads TGTGCCAGCAGCTCTCGACAGGGGAGGACTGAAGCTTTCTTT.